This TCR beta chain was found in a study of blood T cells in healthy people across ages. The germline V gene encodes CDR1 MNHEY and CDR2 SVGEGT. V gave up 8 bases and J gave up 0 bases, with 8 bases separating them. This CDR3 is built from 13 residues. This clonotype was counted between two and nine times. Through a sample-barcoded 5' primer and a J-beta primer mix, a second PCR was run for roughly 7 to 11 cycles. Each CDR3 protein is one row after TCRdb ran MiXCR on the 5' RACE reads. The data contain fewer than 900,000 distinct CDR3 sequences, about 40% of them singletons. Material: blood. This clonotype originated in a woman between 55 and 75 years old in good health. The V and J genes are TRBV6-2 or TRBV6-3 and TRBJ1-5; D is undetermined. This CDR3 is CASGSFSNQPQHF. CDR3 DNA sequence: TGTGCCAGCGGGTCCTTTAGCAATCAGCCCCAGCATTTT.